The 26 T cell receptor beta chains presented below share a single source sample, sequenced in a study of T cells in localized non-small cell lung cancer. TCRdb's table, derived via immunoSEQ multiplex PCR, lists solely in-frame clones and lacks some. The sample shows 20,000 to 25,000 clones, 75% to 90% of them seen only once. Sequenced material: PBMCs, taken before any cancer treatment. These receptors originate from a man aged 35-69 years with stage II squamous cell lung carcinoma.

The V call is TRBV9, the J call TRBJ1-1; no clear D. V lost 2 bases to trimming and J lost 5 bases, with 13 bases between them. CDR1 is SGDLS and CDR2 is YYNGEE in the germline V gene. This CDR3 comprises 14 residues. CDR3 DNA: TGTGCCAGCAGCGTCAATAGCGGGGATACTGAAGCTTTCTTT. Translating it yields CASSVNSGDTEAFF.

J is TRBJ2-2 and V is TRBV11-3, with no clear D. CDR1 and CDR2 from the germline V gene are SGHNT and YENEEA. The CDR3 spans 13 residues. The V gene lost 5 bases and the J gene lost 6 bases, with 10 bases spanning the gap. The CDR3 bases are TGTGCCAGCAGCCCCGGACGGGCCGGGGAGCTGTTTTTT. Translation gives CASSPGRAGELFF.

This CDR3 reads CASSEAVGDTQYF. CDR3 nucleotides: TGTGCCAGCAGTGAAGCTGTTGGAGATACGCAGTATTTT. The rearrangement joins TRBV6-1 to TRBJ2-3, with D uncertain. Trimming cost V 0 bases and J 5 bases, with 6 bases left between them. The CDR3 length is 13 residues. Germline V gives CDR1 MNHNS, CDR2 SASEGT.

This clone has a single count. The chain couples TRBV5-1 to TRBJ2-1, with no clear D. The V end was cut by 0 bases, the J end by 8 bases, with 9 bases between. The CDR3 length is 13 residues. Germline V gene lookup returns CDR1 SGHRS and CDR2 YFSETQ. In DNA form, the CDR3 reads TGCGCCAGCAGCTTGGAGGTCTTTTATGAGCAGTTCTTC. It codes for CASSLEVFYEQFF.

The chain has TRBV5-1 and TRBJ1-1; TRBD1 is a possible D gene (6 bases). The CDR3 is 14 residues long. Trimming took off 1 base at V and 1 base at J, with 8 bases between the two ends. CDR1 is SGHRS, CDR2 YFSETQ, per germline. Here the CDR3 reads CASSLSGANTEAFF. The CDR3 DNA is TGCGCCAGCAGCTTGTCAGGGGCGAACACTGAAGCTTTCTTT.

The rearrangement links TRBV27 to TRBJ1-2, with D possibly matching TRBD1 (6 bases). In germline, CDR1 is MNHEY, CDR2 SMNVEV (reference sequence). V dropped 2 bases and J dropped 8 bases, with 12 bases sitting between them. The CDR3 sequence is 13 residues long. CDR3 amino acids: CASSLTGLRGYTF. In DNA, the CDR3 is TGTGCCAGCAGTTTAACAGGGTTAAGGGGCTACACCTTC.

J is TRBJ2-7 and V is TRBV5-1; 7 bases map to TRBD1. Germline V gives CDR1 SGHRS, CDR2 YFSETQ. J lost 2 bases, V lost 4 bases, and 9 bases had no gene match. This CDR3 region has 15 residues. CDR3 residues: CASSISKGATYEQYF. CDR3 coding DNA: TGCGCCAGCAGCATTTCGAAGGGGGCCACCTACGAGCAGTACTTC.

V gene TRBV9 combines with J gene TRBJ2-1; 9 bases match TRBD2. This CDR3 contains 15 residues. Trimming removed 4 bases from V and 2 bases from J; junction bases left unmatched: 4. Germline V gene data show CDR1 as SGDLS and CDR2 as YYNGEE. The DNA of the CDR3 is TGTGCCAGCAGCTCACGCGGGGGGGCCTACAATGAGCAGTTCTTC. The encoded protein is CASSSRGGAYNEQFF.

Written as DNA, the CDR3 is TGTGCCAGCAGTGATGAGCGGGGTAGCTCCTACGAGCAGTACTTC. Its protein product is CASSDERGSSYEQYF. This chain connects TRBV2 to TRBJ2-7; 7 bases are shared with TRBD2. This CDR3 spans 15 amino acids. V lost 3 bases, J lost 0 bases, and 5 bases stayed unmatched. Per germline, CDR1 SNHLY and CDR2 FYNNEI.

This rearrangement joins TRBV18 to TRBJ2-2; no reliable D call. CDR1 and CDR2 from the germline V gene are KGHSH and LQKENI. The CDR3 sequence is 14 residues long. V lost 3 bases, J lost 5 bases, and 10 bases lay in between. The CDR3 DNA reads as TGTGCCAGCTCACCCGGCAGCTTAACCGGGGAGCTGTTTTTT. The encoded protein is CASSPGSLTGELFF.

The chain recombines TRBV9 with TRBJ2-3, with D uncertain. The CDR3 has 15 residues. With 3 bases removed from V and 4 bases from J, the gap between germline ends came to 15 bases. In germline, CDR1 is SGDLS, CDR2 YYNGEE. The chain's CDR3 is CASSASTVPADTQYF. The CDR3 DNA reads TGTGCCAGCAGCGCCTCAACAGTTCCTGCAGATACGCAGTATTTT.

This clone was seen once. The chain joins TRBV7-6 to TRBJ2-3; D possibly uses TRBD1 or TRBD2 (6 bases each). The length of the CDR3 is 13 residues. Between the trimmed V and J ends, which lost 6 bases and 1 base, there was a span of 8 bases. CDR1 SGHVS and CDR2 FNYEAQ come from the germline V gene. In DNA, the CDR3 is TGTGCCAGCAGAAGGGGGGGCACAGATACGCAGTATTTT. Its protein product is CASRRGGTDTQYF.

The CDR3 reads CASSHRDRGYGNTEAFF. In DNA form, the CDR3 reads TGCGCCAGCAGCCACCGGGACAGGGGATATGGGAACACTGAAGCTTTCTTT. This sequence joins TRBV4-3 and TRBJ1-1, with 10 bases identical to TRBD1. The V and J ends lost 3 bases and 1 base, in that order; junction bases with no gene match: 8. This CDR3 comprises 17 residues. CDR1 and CDR2 (germline): LGHNA, YSLEER.

The table lists this clone with a count of one. The gene calls are TRBV2 and TRBJ1-6; TRBD1 matches at 7 bases. The CDR3 totals 16 residues. Germline CDR1 and CDR2: SNHLY and FYNNEI. The ends lost 7 bases at V and 8 bases at J; junction bases unmatched: 14. CDR3 DNA sequence: TGTGCCAGCATCCTACAGGGGATTGGGGGCTATTCACCCCTCCACTTT. Translating it yields CASILQGIGGYSPLHF.

The V call is TRBV5-1, the J call TRBJ2-5; maybe TRBD1 (5 bases). The J call is uncertain, as TRBJ2-7 better fits the DNA end. The CDR3 runs 15 residues. CDR1 is SGHRS, CDR2 YFSETQ, per germline. CDR3 sequence reads: CASSLTGLRSYEQYF. Written as DNA, the CDR3 is TGCGCCAGCAGCTTGACAGGCCTACGCTCCTACGAGCAGTACTTC.

This chain connects TRBV14 to TRBJ2-3; 8 nucleotides align to TRBD1. V lost 4 bases to trimming and J lost 6 bases; unmatched junction nucleotides: 9. This CDR3 is 15 amino acids long. The germline V gene encodes CDR1 SGHDN and CDR2 FVKESK. The CDR3 spells CASSLGTGYGDTQYF. Here the CDR3 DNA reads TGTGCCAGCAGCCTAGGGACAGGATATGGGGATACGCAGTATTTT.

The rearrangement joins TRBV11-2 to TRBJ1-5, with TRBD1 identical over 8 bases. This CDR3 has 15 residues. Per germline, CDR1 SGHAT and CDR2 FQNNGV. The junction had 7 bases not matched to a gene; V was cut back by 5 bases and J by 4 bases. CDR3 bases: TGTGCCAGCAGCACCGGGACAGGCCAAAATCAGCCCCAGCATTTT. Its protein product is CASSTGTGQNQPQHF.

The V call is TRBV7-3, the J call TRBJ2-1; no firm D call. The CDR3 covers 16 residues. The germline V gene has CDR1 SGHTA and CDR2 FQGTGA. The V gene lost 2 bases and the J gene lost 0 bases, with 11 bases spanning the gap. CDR3 in amino acids: CASSLGVASSYNEQFF. In nucleotides, the CDR3 is TGTGCCAGCAGCTTAGGGGTGGCTAGCTCCTACAATGAGCAGTTCTTC.

The genes are TRBV10-3 and TRBJ2-7, with 13 bases identical to TRBD2. J was trimmed by 0 bases and V by 6 bases; bases with no gene match: 8. The CDR3 totals 17 residues. CDR1 and CDR2 (germline): ENHRY, SYGVKD. The CDR3: CAIRGLAGLVPSYEQYF. The CDR3 DNA is TGTGCCATCAGGGGACTAGCGGGATTGGTACCCTCCTACGAGCAGTACTTC.

This clone was counted once. The V and J genes are TRBV5-1 and TRBJ1-5, with a possible D match to TRBD1 (6 bases). The germline gives CDR1 SGHRS, CDR2 YFSETQ. V was cut by 4 bases and J by 5 bases, with 10 bases left in between. The CDR3 length is 13 residues. The CDR3 reads CASSGDIDQPQHF. The CDR3, as DNA: TGCGCCAGCAGCGGGGACATAGATCAGCCCCAGCATTTT.

This chain uses TRBV6-5 with TRBJ2-5, with 7 bases aligning to TRBD1. V dropped 7 bases and J dropped 0; count of bases not matched to a gene: 2. Germline V gene data show CDR1 as MNHEY and CDR2 as SVGAGI. The CDR3 is 13 residues long. The CDR3 loop is CASKQGYQETQYF. The CDR3 DNA is TGTGCCAGCAAACAGGGGTACCAAGAGACCCAGTACTTC.

V and J are TRBV10-2 and TRBJ2-7, with TRBD1 as a possible D gene (6 bases). V lost 10 bases and J lost 7, with 26 bases in between. CDR3 length: 15 amino acids. Per germline, CDR1 WSHSY and CDR2 SAAADI. CDR3 DNA: TGCGCCACCACGGGGAAGGAAGGGGGAACTCGGGAGCAGTACTTC. Translated: CATTGKEGGTREQYF.

The chain employs TRBV7-9 and TRBJ1-2; D remains unclear. Per the germline V gene, CDR1 is SEHNR and CDR2 is FQNEAQ (reference sequence). This CDR3 spans 17 amino acids. V lost 6 bases to trimming and J lost 4 bases, with 24 bases between them. In DNA, the CDR3 is TGTGCCAGCAGGCCTGAGGAAGGTGGGGAGCTCTCCTATGGCTACACCTTC. Protein product: CASRPEEGGELSYGYTF.

The chain has TRBV6-5 and TRBJ2-1; possible D gene TRBD1, 6 bases. Trimming took 10 bases from V and 4 from J, leaving 17 bases between them. Germline V gene lookup returns CDR1 MNHEY and CDR2 SVGAGI. The CDR3 extends over 14 amino acids. CDR3 in amino acids: CATEDRSRYNEQFF. The CDR3 DNA reads as TGTGCCACCGAAGACAGGTCTCGTTACAATGAGCAGTTCTTC.

This chain uses TRBV15 with TRBJ2-3; D is uncertain. The germline V gene has CDR1 LNHNV and CDR2 YYDKDF (reference sequence). This CDR3 comprises 15 residues. V was trimmed by 0 bases and J by 2 bases, leaving 9 bases between them. The CDR3 protein is CATSRESGNTDTQYF. The CDR3 bases are TGTGCCACCAGCAGAGAGAGTGGGAACACAGATACGCAGTATTTT.

The rearrangement joins TRBV6-6 to TRBJ1-1, with D hard to call. Germline CDR1 and CDR2: MNHNY and SVGAGI (reference sequence). This CDR3 comprises 15 residues. Trimming cost V 3 bases and J 0 bases, with 11 bases left between them. The CDR3 loop reads CASSYGLEMNTEAFF. The DNA for the CDR3 is TGTGCCAGCAGTTATGGGTTGGAGATGAACACTGAAGCTTTCTTT.